One and the same sample provided the 25 T cell receptor beta chains below, sequenced in a study of cytomegalovirus exposure and HLA in healthy donors (dated by TCRdb to about 2017). To prepare the library, the immunoSEQ multiplex PCR assay was applied. For the multiplex PCR, a mixture combining 60 forward primers for TCR Vbeta segments and 13 reverse primers for TCR Jbeta segments was used. TCRdb stores this immuneACCESS table with in-frame sequences only. Part of the clones is absent; in the studies checked, under half of the shortfall reflects unresolved V genes, and no reason is known for the rest. The sample table holds around 90,000 clones, of which 64% were seen once. The ten most abundant clones make up 2.3% of the sample. The sequencing sample was made of PBMCs. The receptors stem from a human donor in good health.

J is TRBJ2-5 and V is TRBV9, with D maybe TRBD2 (6 bases). The CDR3 runs to 13 residues. With 1 base removed from V and 3 bases from J, the gap between germline ends came to 7 bases. CDR1 is SGDLS and CDR2 is YYNGEE in the germline V gene. The CDR3 sequence: CASSVWGEETQYF. In DNA, the CDR3 is TGTGCCAGCAGCGTATGGGGGGAAGAGACCCAGTACTTC.

This chain joins TRBV30 and TRBJ1-2; the match to TRBD1 covers 8 bases. Germline-derived CDR1 and CDR2 are GTSNPN and SVGIG (reference sequence). The junction had 12 bases not matched to a gene; V was cut back by 5 bases and J by 4 bases. The CDR3 is made up of 15 amino acids. For the CDR3, the DNA is TGTGCCTGGCTCCTCAATACACAGGGGGGCTATGGCTACACCTTC. Protein sequence: CAWLLNTQGGYGYTF.

About this clone: The sample has other DNA sequences that encode this CDR3 too. The CDR3 loop reads CASRPTGGAFGELFF. DNA of the CDR3: TGTGCCAGCAGGCCGACAGGGGGCGCTTTCGGGGAGCTGTTTTTT. The chain has TRBV5-6 and TRBJ2-2, with 10 bases aligning to TRBD1. The CDR3 runs 15 residues. V dropped 5 bases and J dropped 7; count of bases not matched to a gene: 8. Per germline, CDR1 SGHDT and CDR2 YYEEEE. The full variable domain, with the rest looked up from reference TRBV5-6 and TRBJ2-2, is DAGVTQSPTHLIKTRGQQVTLRCSPKSGHDTVSWYQQALGQGPQFIFQYYEEEERQRGNFPDRFSGHQFPNYSSELNVNALLLGDSALYLCASRPTGGAFGELFFGEGSRLTVL.

The table lists this clone with a count of one. The rearrangement uses TRBV9 and TRBJ2-7, with no clear D. Trimming left V 0 bases short and J 3 bases short, with 16 bases between. The germline V gene encodes CDR1 SGDLS and CDR2 YYNGEE. The CDR3 loop spans 16 amino acids. CDR3 amino acids: CASSVGARPQLYEQYF. CDR3 sequence (DNA): TGTGCCAGCAGCGTAGGGGCCCGTCCCCAACTCTACGAGCAGTACTTC.

The chain links TRBV5-1 to TRBJ1-4; tentatively, D is TRBD1 (5 bases). V was pared by 0 bases and J by 3 bases, with 6 bases between. This CDR3 region has 14 residues. Germline assignment: CDR1 SGHRS and CDR2 YFSETQ. The CDR3 nucleotides are TGCGCCAGCAGCTTGGAGACAGCTAATGAAAAACTGTTTTTT. It yields the protein CASSLETANEKLFF.

This clone was counted only a few times. The CDR3 is CASSPMDRANYGYTF. Here the CDR3 DNA reads TGTGCCAGCAGCCCCATGGACAGGGCGAACTATGGCTACACCTTC. This chain joins TRBV11-2 and TRBJ1-2; 8 bases match TRBD1. The ends lost 5 bases at V and 2 bases at J; junction bases unmatched: 7. There are 15 residues in the CDR3. Germline-derived CDR1 and CDR2 are SGHAT and FQNNGV.

The chain uses TRBV2 and TRBJ2-1, with TRBD2 identical over 10 bases. Trimming removed 7 bases from V and 7 bases from J; junction bases left unmatched: 7. From germline, CDR1 is SNHLY and CDR2 FYNNEI. This CDR3 is 14 amino acids long. The DNA for the CDR3 is TGTGCCAGCATTGAGCGGGGGGGCTTAAATGAGCAGTTCTTC. Its translation is CASIERGGLNEQFF.

The rearrangement uses TRBV6-5 and TRBJ2-7; the D gene is possibly TRBD2 (6 bases). Germline V lookup: CDR1 MNHEY, CDR2 SVGAGI. This CDR3 comprises 14 residues. V dropped 1 base and J dropped 6 bases, with 13 bases sitting between them. CDR3 protein: CASSYLAGRSEQYF. Here the CDR3 DNA reads TGTGCCAGCAGTTACTTGGCAGGGAGGAGCGAGCAGTACTTC.

This clone was counted only a few times. The J gene is TRBJ2-7, the V gene TRBV27; the match to TRBD2 covers 9 bases. There are 14 residues in the CDR3. CDR1 MNHEY and CDR2 SMNVEV come from the germline V gene (reference sequence). J lost 2 bases, V lost 11 bases, and 10 bases had no gene match. The CDR3 sequence: CAAGLAGTTYEQYF. The CDR3 DNA follows: TGTGCCGCGGGGCTAGCGGGGACAACCTACGAGCAGTACTTC.

J is TRBJ2-3 and V is TRBV7-9; D is ambiguous. Germline V CDR1 and CDR2: SEHNR, FQNEAQ (reference sequence). Trimming took 8 bases from V and 3 from J, leaving 6 bases between them. CDR3 length equals 11 residues. CDR3 sequence reads: CASQETDTQYF. CDR3 sequence (DNA): TGTGCCAGCCAAGAGACAGATACGCAGTATTTT.

The chain is built from TRBV15 and TRBJ2-7, with TRBD1 as a possible D gene (6 bases). Germline V gene lookup returns CDR1 LNHNV and CDR2 YYDKDF (reference sequence). Deletions cut 3 bases from V and 0 bases from J, with 9 bases between. The CDR3 runs 14 residues. The CDR3 DNA sequence: TGTGCCACCAGCAGTGGACAGATCTCCTACGAGCAGTACTTC. This codes for CATSSGQISYEQYF.

In this sample, this clone turned up a few times. The chain has TRBV10-3 and TRBJ1-1; the D gene is possibly TRBD1 (5 bases). The CDR3 length is 16 residues. Looked up from germline, CDR1 is ENHRY and CDR2 is SYGVKD. V lost 4 bases to trimming and J lost 7 bases, with 22 bases between them. CDR3 in DNA: TGTGCCATCAGTGGGGGGGTCTTCAAACTCCCAAGTGAAGCTTTCTTT. Translated: CAISGGVFKLPSEAFF.

This clone was seen more than once but under ten times. The chain carries TRBV4-3 and TRBJ2-7, with D perhaps matching TRBD2 (5 bases). Germline V lookup: CDR1 LGHNA, CDR2 YSLEER. V was pared by 0 bases and J by 9 bases, with 9 bases between. This CDR3 region has 12 residues. In nucleotides, the CDR3 is TGCGCCAGCAGCCAAGATGGGAGTCGGCAGTACTTC. It encodes CASSQDGSRQYF.

The rearrangement uses TRBV29-1 and TRBJ2-7; 10 bases agree with TRBD1. V lost 6 bases and J lost 1; bases outside the gene matches: 3. The CDR3 extends over 13 amino acids. The germline gives CDR1 SQVTM, CDR2 ANQGSEA. The CDR3, as DNA: TGCAGCGTGGGACAGGGGCTATCCTACGAGCAGTACTTC. It encodes CSVGQGLSYEQYF.

V usage is TRBV10-3 and J usage is TRBJ2-5; 12 positions agree with TRBD2. V dropped 7 bases and J dropped 5; count of bases not matched to a gene: 5. The CDR3 contains 14 residues. The germline gives CDR1 ENHRY, CDR2 SYGVKD. The CDR3 DNA sequence: TGTGCCATCACAACTAGCGGGGGGAGGGAGACCCAGTACTTC. It is translated as CAITTSGGRETQYF.

V and J are TRBV4-1 and TRBJ1-1; 12 bases match TRBD1. J was trimmed by 3 bases and V by 3 bases; bases with no gene match: 11. The germline CDR1 and CDR2 sequences are MGHRA and YSYEKL. The CDR3 is 18 residues long. The CDR3 nucleotides are TGCGCCAGCAGCCATCCGTCCGGGACAGGGGGCGGCGACACTGAAGCTTTCTTT. Translating gives CASSHPSGTGGGDTEAFF.

The rearrangement links TRBV4-2 to TRBJ2-5; TRBD1 agrees at 12 bases. CDR3 length: 16 amino acids. V was clipped by 4 bases and J by 3 bases; unmatched bases: 6. Germline CDR1 is LGHNA and CDR2 is YNFKEQ. Here the CDR3 DNA reads TGTGCCAGCAGCCCAGGGGACAGGGGGCGAGAAGAGACCCAGTACTTC. Translation gives CASSPGDRGREETQYF.

Details on this clone: A junction boundary mismatches the germline segment, possibly from a read error. The rearrangement links TRBV7-9 to TRBJ1-2, with D tentatively TRBD1 (5 bases). This CDR3 has 16 amino acids. Germline V gene sequence: CDR1 SEHNR, CDR2 FQNEAQ (reference sequence). CDR3 DNA sequence: TGTGCCAGCAGCTCAGTAAATCGGGGGGGAAACTATGGCTACAACTTC. Translating it yields CASSSVNRGGNYGYNF.

This clone has only one observation. The V call is TRBV11-2, the J call TRBJ2-4, with D possibly being TRBD2 (5 bases). The CDR3 covers 18 residues. V lost 0 bases to trimming and J lost 1 base, with 16 bases between them. Germline values: CDR1 SGHAT, CDR2 FQNNGV. CDR3 nucleotide sequence: TGTGCCAGCAGCTTAGATCCTCCGGGGTCCACGGCCAAAAACATTCAGTACTTC. Protein: CASSLDPPGSTAKNIQYF.

The gene calls are TRBV5-4 and TRBJ2-3; the match to TRBD2 covers 10 bases. Germline assignment: CDR1 SGHNT and CDR2 YYREEE (reference sequence). The CDR3 is made up of 14 amino acids. V was clipped by 0 bases and J by 9 bases; unmatched bases: 4. CDR3 nucleotides: TGTGCCAGCAGCTTGGGAGCGGGGGGGCTGACGCAGTATTTT. Its protein is CASSLGAGGLTQYF.

This clone was seen only a few times. The chain is built from TRBV7-2 and TRBJ1-1; 7 nucleotides align to TRBD1. The length of the CDR3 is 13 residues. V shed 0 bases, J shed 11 bases, and the junction held 6 bases outside the gene matches. Germline V gives CDR1 SGHTA, CDR2 FQGNSA. Here the CDR3 DNA reads TGTGCCAGCAGCTTAGCCCCGGGACAGCGGGCTTTCTTT. Protein sequence: CASSLAPGQRAFF.

This clone was detected a few times. The V gene is TRBV9, the J gene TRBJ2-1; possibly TRBD2 for D (5 bases). V was clipped by 0 bases and J by 1 base, with 14 bases between them. Germline V lookup: CDR1 SGDLS, CDR2 YYNGEE. The CDR3 totals 17 residues. The CDR3 bases are TGTGCCAGCAGCGTAGTTTTGTACGGGGATTCCTACAATGAGCAGTTCTTC. It specifies CASSVVLYGDSYNEQFF.

This clone was seen a handful of times. V gene TRBV18 combines with J gene TRBJ1-1, with 10 bases that match TRBD1. The CDR3 sequence is 18 residues long. Germline CDR1 reads KGHSH; CDR2 reads LQKENI. With V trimmed by 2 bases and J by 0 bases, 9 bases remained unmatched. The CDR3 sequence: CASSPFGGQGIMNTEAFF. DNA for the CDR3: TGTGCCAGCTCACCATTCGGGGGACAGGGGATCATGAACACTGAAGCTTTCTTT.

This clone has only one observation. The chain uses TRBV29-1 and TRBJ1-1, with D possibly TRBD1 on 6 matching bases. In germline, CDR1 is SQVTM, CDR2 ANQGSEA. The V end lost 7 bases, the J end lost 3 bases, and 15 bases lay between the germline ends. This CDR3 has 13 residues. The CDR3 DNA reads as TGCAGCGCGTTACGGGGGGCTGACACTGAAGCTTTCTTT. Translating it yields CSALRGADTEAFF.

The V gene is TRBV18, the J gene TRBJ1-3, with D possibly being TRBD1 (6 bases). Germline values: CDR1 KGHSH, CDR2 LQKENI. CDR3 length equals 15 residues. V dropped 6 bases and J dropped 2 bases, with 14 bases sitting between them. CDR3 DNA: TGTGCCAGCTCGGGGGCAGCTGGCGCTGGAAACACCATATATTTT. Its translation: CASSGAAGAGNTIYF. Combining the CDR3 with reference TRBV18 and TRBJ1-3 gives the whole variable domain NAGVMQNPRHLVRRRGQEARLRCSPMKGHSHVYWYRQLPEEGLKFMVYLQKENIIDESGMPKERFSAEFPKEGPSILRIQQVVRGDSAAYFCASSGAAGAGNTIYFGEGSWLTVV.